This T cell receptor (beta chain) was profiled in a study of shared clonotypes between healthy human individuals (dated by TCRdb to about 2020). Broadly, across the study: Three men and two women, aged 18 to 49 years, made up the cohort. Libraries were prepared and TCR repertoires were sequenced by different laboratories using diverse techniques, in order to increase sequencing depth and limit assay-specific biases. For each donor, CD4 naive and CD4 memory were each run on three plates, CD8 naive on two plates, and CD8 memory on one plate. Per donor, leukapheresis produced somewhere between about 0.94 and 9 billion PBMCs. To estimate repertoire size and how much clonotype sharing occurs between individuals, the study deeply sequenced the blood TCR repertoires of roughly 5 healthy adults.

Using the deep immunoSEQ assay, multiplex PCR amplified TCR CDR3 regions from genomic DNA. Genomic DNA extracted from each cell subset was distributed evenly over all wells of several immunoSEQ 96-well plates, and each plate served as one replicate. Each replicate PCR for sorted subsets received about 210 ng genomic DNA, equal to tens of thousands of T cell genomes. Purified libraries were quantified with a Qubit 3.0 fluorometer, sized on a Bioanalyzer 2100, and re-quantified with the KAPA Library Quantification kit. Every immunoSEQ 96-well plate was sequenced on a dedicated single-read 150-cycle Illumina NextSeq 550 flow cell. Per the source publication's procedure: Because only junctional sequences without quality scores were contained in the immunoSEQ output, filtering matching that applied to full-length reads could not be performed. To assign V/J genes and CDR3, sequences were annotated using PyIR, a Python wrapper for IgBLAST v1.9, with IMGT germline references. Any read was removed if the V/J assignment was weak (E-value above 1e-6), the CDR3 was missing, or the read contained stop codons, out-of-frame junctions, or ambiguous translated residues. V3J clonotypes were defined by identical inferred V gene, J gene, and CDR3 amino acid sequence. The percentage overlap between two repertoires was calculated by dividing the number of shared unique clonotypes by the size of the smaller repertoire. Repertoire richness was assessed with RTK rarefaction, the Chao1 estimator, and Recon v2.1 estimates of unobserved clonotypes. For all TCRbeta clonotypes obtained by the gDNA method from four donors, generation probabilities were computed with OLGA. TCRdb limited this immuneACCESS table to in-frame rearrangements with V and J called. A share of clones is missing; checked studies link under half to unresolved V genes, and the rest is unexplained. Clone size and the V and J calls come from that table; the DNA yielded D and trimming. The sample profile shows about 980,000 clones; approximately 80% of them were found once. The biggest ten clones account for roughly 1.5% of the sample.

Of note for this clone: Its recognized antigen is unknown. Base qualities were left out, and no much larger clone turns up one base away.

The donors were healthy, HIV-negative adults who had no recently reported acute infections or vaccinations. All donors were Caucasian adults living in Nashville, Tennessee, USA. Magnetic negative selection was used to enrich CD4+ T cells, after which naive cells were positively selected on CD45RA and the negative fraction became the memory subset. After blood collection by leukapheresis, PBMCs were isolated using Ficoll-Histopaque density gradient centrifugation and then cryopreserved in the vapor phase of liquid nitrogen. Analytical flow cytometry was used to check the purity and quantity of every magnetically sorted T cell population. Genomic DNA was isolated from every sorted fraction and measured by UV absorbance on a Nanodrop 2000c. What the research found in general, with its limitations: Sampling was restricted to blood, and TCR repertoires in tissue are likely to differ from TCR repertoires in blood. Sharing across several donors was observed for about 5% of naive CD4, 3% to 3.5% of naive CD8, over 2% of memory CD4, and around 0.44% of memory CD8 clonotypes. Compared with non-shared clonotypes, the clonotypes found in all four sorted-subset donors had higher generation probabilities. Rarefaction of sorted-subset datasets indicated incomplete sequencing despite the large sequencing depth. The genetic and exposure-history diversity represented was limited by the small number of donors. Naive subsets generally had larger estimated clonotype richness than memory subsets did. Based on pairwise subsampling, the degree of clonotype sharing among donors was expected to be affected by sequencing depth.

The TCR originated in a man in his late teens or twenties in good health. The sequencing sample was made of memory CD4+ T cells sorted from blood. The cell subset or site label of this sample denotes: CD45RA-negative fraction.

DNA sequence: TGCGCCAGCAGCTTGCTCCGACTAGCGGGAGTTGAGACCCAGTACTTC. Translated, this is CASSLLRLAGVETQYF. Rearrangement joined TRBV5-1 to TRBJ2-5; 12 of the junction bases match TRBD2. CDR1 and CDR2 are drawn from the germline V gene: SGHRS, YFSETQ. From the cysteine up to the phenylalanine, the CDR3 has a length of 16 residues. The retained sequence is limited to the CDR3, 48 bases, with the frame set at the first base. After removal of 1 base from V and 5 bases from J, the junction retains 6 bases not matched to a gene.